This TCR beta chain was captured in a study of blood T cell repertoires in COVID-19. CDR1 is SEHNR and CDR2 is FQNEAQ in the germline V gene (reference sequence). V shed 1 base and J shed 4 bases, with 4 bases lying between them. The CDR3 length is 12 residues. TCRdb's table, derived via immunoSEQ multiplex PCR, lists solely in-frame clones and lacks some. This sample yields about 53,000 clones, of which approximately 86% are seen a single time; about 12% belongs to the top ten. Source material: peripheral blood. This TCR was sampled from a man aged 70-80 years with active COVID-19. This sequence joins TRBV7-9 and TRBJ1-1, with no clear D. Here the CDR3 reads CASSLGSTEAFF. The CDR3 DNA reads TGTGCCAGCAGCTTAGGGAGCACTGAAGCTTTCTTT. The whole variable domain, filled in from reference TRBV7-9 and TRBJ1-1, reads DTGVSQNPRHKITKRGQNVTFRCDPISEHNRLYWYRQTLGQGPEFLTYFQNEAQLEKSRLLSDRFSAERPKGSFSTLEIQRTEQGDSAMYLCASSLGSTEAFFGQGTRLTVV.